This T cell receptor (beta chain) is from a study of cytomegalovirus exposure and HLA in healthy donors. CDR1 is LNHDA and CDR2 is SQIVND in the germline V gene (reference sequence). J lost 5 bases, V lost 9 bases, and 13 bases had no gene match. The length of the CDR3 is 15 residues. The PCR contained 60 Vbeta and 13 Jbeta primers. TCRdb keeps only in-frame clones here, not all; method: immunoSEQ multiplex PCR. This sample yields roughly 120,000 clones, of which about 73% are seen a single time; less than 4.5% belongs to the top ten. This clonotype originated in a woman aged 40 to 50 in good health and CMV-seronegative. Sequencing was carried out using PBMCs. This chain joins TRBV19 and TRBJ1-1; 9 bases align to TRBD1. DNA for the CDR3: TGTGCCAGCCGAAGGGGGACAGGGAAGACGACTGAAGCTTTCTTT. It yields the protein CASRRGTGKTTEAFF.